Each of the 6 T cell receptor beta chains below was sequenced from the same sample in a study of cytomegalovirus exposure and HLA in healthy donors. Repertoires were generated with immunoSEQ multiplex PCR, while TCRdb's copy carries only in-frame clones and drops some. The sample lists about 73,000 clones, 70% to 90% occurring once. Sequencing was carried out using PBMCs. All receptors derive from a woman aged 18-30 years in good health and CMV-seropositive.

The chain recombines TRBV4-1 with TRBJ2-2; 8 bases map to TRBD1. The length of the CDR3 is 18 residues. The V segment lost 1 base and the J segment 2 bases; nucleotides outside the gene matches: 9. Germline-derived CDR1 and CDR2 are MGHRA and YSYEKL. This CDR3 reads CASSQGASGQANTGELFF. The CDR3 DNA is TGCGCCAGCAGCCAAGGGGCCTCGGGACAGGCTAACACCGGGGAGCTGTTTTTT.

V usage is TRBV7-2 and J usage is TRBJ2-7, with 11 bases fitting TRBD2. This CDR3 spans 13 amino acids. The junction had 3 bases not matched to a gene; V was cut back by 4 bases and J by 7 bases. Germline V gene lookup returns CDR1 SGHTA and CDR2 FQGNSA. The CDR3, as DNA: TGTGCCAGCAGCTCGGTAGCGGGGGGGGAGCAGTACTTC. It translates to CASSSVAGGEQYF.

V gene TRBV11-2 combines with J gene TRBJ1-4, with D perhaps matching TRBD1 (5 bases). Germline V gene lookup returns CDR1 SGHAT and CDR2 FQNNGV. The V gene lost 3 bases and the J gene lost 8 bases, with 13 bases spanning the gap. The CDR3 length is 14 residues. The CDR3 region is CASSLSQGNEKLFF. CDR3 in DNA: TGTGCCAGCAGCTTGTCCCAGGGTAACGAAAAACTGTTTTTT.

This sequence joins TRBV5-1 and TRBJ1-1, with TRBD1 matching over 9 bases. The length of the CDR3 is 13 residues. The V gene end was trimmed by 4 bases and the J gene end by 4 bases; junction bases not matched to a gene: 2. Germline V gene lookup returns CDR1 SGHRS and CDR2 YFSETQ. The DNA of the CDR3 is TGCGCCAGCAGCCAGACAGGGGGCACTGAAGCTTTCTTT. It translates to CASSQTGGTEAFF.

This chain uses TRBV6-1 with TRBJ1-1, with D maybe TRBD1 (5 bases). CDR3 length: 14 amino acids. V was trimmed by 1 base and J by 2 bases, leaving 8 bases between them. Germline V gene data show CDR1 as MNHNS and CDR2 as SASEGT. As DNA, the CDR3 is TGTGCCAGCAGTGAAGGCGGGGGTAACACTGAAGCTTTCTTT. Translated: CASSEGGGNTEAFF.

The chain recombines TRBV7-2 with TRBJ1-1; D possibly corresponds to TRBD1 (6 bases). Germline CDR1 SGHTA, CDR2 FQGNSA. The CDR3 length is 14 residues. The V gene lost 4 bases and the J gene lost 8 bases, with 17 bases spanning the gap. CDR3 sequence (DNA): TGTGCCAGCAGCTCATGGATGGTAGGGACAGAAGCTTTCTTT. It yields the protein CASSSWMVGTEAFF.